This TCR beta chain was identified in a study of shared clonotypes between healthy human individuals. With respect to this clone: Different DNA sequences within this sample yield the same CDR3.

This CDR3 has 15 amino acids. V was shortened by 3 bases and J by 1 base, with 13 bases between the two germline ends. Germline CDR1 and CDR2: MNHEY and SMNVEV (reference sequence). CD45RO-negative cells were positively selected for CCR7, leaving out terminally differentiated effector memory CD45RA+ cells. Profiling relied on immunoSEQ multiplex PCR, and the TCRdb table lists in-frame clones only, not all of them. This repertoire shows roughly 850,000 clones, about 96% found once; its top ten account for about 0.25%. This chain joins TRBV27 and TRBJ2-7, with D maybe TRBD2 (6 bases). Sequences were obtained from naive CD8+ T cells sorted from blood. The receptor was derived from a man aged 25-45 years in good health. For the CDR3, the DNA is TGTGCCAGCAGTTTGCGGGGTAGTGGTTCCTACGAGCAGTACTTC. This codes for CASSLRGSGSYEQYF.